This T cell receptor beta chain was recovered during a study of T cell repertoires in cytomegalovirus infection. TCRdb re-analysed the reads in MiXCR, keeping a single row per CDR3 protein. In the table there are 900,000 to 950,000 distinct CDR3 sequences, around 31% of which are singletons. Trimming shortened V by 4 bases and J by 2 bases, and 20 bases separated the two germline ends. This CDR3 is 17 amino acids long. Germline V gene sequence: CDR1 MNHGY, CDR2 SAAAGT. About this clonotype: The target antigen is unknown.

This receptor was obtained from a human donor in good health (CMV status not recorded). Some clones in this sample may be carry-over from other donors' samples. Sample: cultured CD8+ T cells from PBMCs, taken from culture after CMV antigen stimulation. The gene calls are TRBV6-8 and TRBJ2-5, with D perhaps matching TRBD1 or TRBD2 (7 bases each). CDR3 sequence: CASSSFLRQGGQETQYF. CDR3 nucleotides: TGTGCCAGCAGTTCATTCCTACGACAGGGAGGGCAAGAGACCCAGTACTTC.